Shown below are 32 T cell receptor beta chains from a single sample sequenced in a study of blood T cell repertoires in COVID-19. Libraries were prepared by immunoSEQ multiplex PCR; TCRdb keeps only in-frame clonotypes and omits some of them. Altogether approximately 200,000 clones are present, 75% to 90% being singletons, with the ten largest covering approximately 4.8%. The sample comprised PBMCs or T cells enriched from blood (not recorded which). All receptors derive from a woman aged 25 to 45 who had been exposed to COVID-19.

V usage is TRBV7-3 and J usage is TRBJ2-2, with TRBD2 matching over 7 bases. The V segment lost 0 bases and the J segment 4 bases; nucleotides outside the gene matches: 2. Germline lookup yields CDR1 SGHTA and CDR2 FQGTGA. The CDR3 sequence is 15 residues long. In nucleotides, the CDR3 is TGTGCCAGCAGCTTAACGGGCGGGGGCACCGGGGAGCTGTTTTTT. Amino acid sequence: CASSLTGGGTGELFF.

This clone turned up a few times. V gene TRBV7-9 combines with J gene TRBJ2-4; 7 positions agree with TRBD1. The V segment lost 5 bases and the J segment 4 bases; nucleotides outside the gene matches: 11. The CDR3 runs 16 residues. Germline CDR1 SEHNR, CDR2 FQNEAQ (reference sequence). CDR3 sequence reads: CASSRPPTGPKNIQYF. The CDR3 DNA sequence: TGTGCCAGCAGCCGTCCGCCGACAGGGCCAAAAAACATTCAGTACTTC.

The CDR3 nucleotides are TGTGCCAGCAGCCCACCTCAATCGGGACAGGGCTATGGCTACACCTTC. Protein product: CASSPPQSGQGYGYTF. The rearrangement links TRBV21-1 to TRBJ1-2; the table gives TRBD1 as D, unverified against the DNA. TRBV21-1 is tagged as a pseudogene. The CDR3 runs 16 residues.

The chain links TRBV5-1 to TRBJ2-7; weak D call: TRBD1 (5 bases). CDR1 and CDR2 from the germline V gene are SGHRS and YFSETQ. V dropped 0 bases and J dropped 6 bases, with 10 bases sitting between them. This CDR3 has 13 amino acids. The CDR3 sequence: CASSLAKRGEQYF. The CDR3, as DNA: TGCGCCAGCAGCTTGGCCAAAAGGGGCGAGCAGTACTTC. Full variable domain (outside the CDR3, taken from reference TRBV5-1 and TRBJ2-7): KAGVTQTPRYLIKTRGQQVTLSCSPISGHRSVSWYQQTPGQGLQFLFEYFSETQRNKGNFPGRFSGRQFSNSRSEMNVSTLELGDSALYLCASSLAKRGEQYFGPGTRLTVT.

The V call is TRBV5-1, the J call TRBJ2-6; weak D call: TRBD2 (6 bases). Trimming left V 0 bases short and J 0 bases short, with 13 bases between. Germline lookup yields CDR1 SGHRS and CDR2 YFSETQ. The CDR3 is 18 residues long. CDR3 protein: CASSLVRGTSSGANVLTF. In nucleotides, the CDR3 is TGCGCCAGCAGCTTGGTCCGGGGGACCTCCTCTGGGGCCAACGTCCTGACTTTC.

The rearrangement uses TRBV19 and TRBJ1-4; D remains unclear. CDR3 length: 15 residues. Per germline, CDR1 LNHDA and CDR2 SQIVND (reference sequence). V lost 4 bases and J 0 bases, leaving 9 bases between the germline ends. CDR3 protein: CASSTRRATNEKLFF. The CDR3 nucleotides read TGTGCCAGTAGTACCCGACGGGCAACTAATGAAAAACTGTTTTTT.

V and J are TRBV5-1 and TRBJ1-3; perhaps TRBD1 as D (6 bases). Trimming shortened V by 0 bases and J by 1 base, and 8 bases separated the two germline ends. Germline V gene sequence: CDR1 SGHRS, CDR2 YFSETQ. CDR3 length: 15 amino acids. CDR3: CASSLGTASGNTIYF. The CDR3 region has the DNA TGCGCCAGCAGCTTGGGGACAGCATCTGGAAACACCATATATTTT.

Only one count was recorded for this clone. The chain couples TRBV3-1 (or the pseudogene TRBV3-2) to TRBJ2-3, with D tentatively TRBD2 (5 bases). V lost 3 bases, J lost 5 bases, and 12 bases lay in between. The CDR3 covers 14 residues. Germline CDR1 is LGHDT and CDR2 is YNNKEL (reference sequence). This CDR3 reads CASSHNLGIDTQYF. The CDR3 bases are TGTGCCAGCAGCCACAACCTCGGGATAGATACGCAGTATTTT.

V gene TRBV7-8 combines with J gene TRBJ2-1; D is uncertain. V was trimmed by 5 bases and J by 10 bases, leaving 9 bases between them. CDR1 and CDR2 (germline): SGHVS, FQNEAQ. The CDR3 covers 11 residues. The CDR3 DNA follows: TGTGCCAGCAGCCGACGGAGCGAGCAGTTCTTC. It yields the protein CASSRRSEQFF. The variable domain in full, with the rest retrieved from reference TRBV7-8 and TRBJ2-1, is GAGVSQSPRYKVAKRGQDVALRCDPISGHVSLFWYQQALGQGPEFLTYFQNEAQLDKSGLPSDRFFAERPEGSVSTLKIQRTQQEDSAVYLCASSRRSEQFFGPGTRLTVL.

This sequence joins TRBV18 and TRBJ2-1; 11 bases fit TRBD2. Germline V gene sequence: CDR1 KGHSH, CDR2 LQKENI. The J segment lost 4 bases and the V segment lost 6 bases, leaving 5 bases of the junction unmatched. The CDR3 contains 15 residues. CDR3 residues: CASSSTSGVYNEQFF. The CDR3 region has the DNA TGTGCCAGCTCTTCGACTAGCGGGGTTTACAATGAGCAGTTCTTC.

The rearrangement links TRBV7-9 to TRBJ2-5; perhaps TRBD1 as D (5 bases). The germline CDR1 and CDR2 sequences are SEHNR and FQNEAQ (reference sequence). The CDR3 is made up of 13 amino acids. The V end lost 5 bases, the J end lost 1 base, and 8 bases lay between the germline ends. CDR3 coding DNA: TGTGCCAGCAGCCCAGGGTTCCAAGAGACCCAGTACTTC. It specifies CASSPGFQETQYF.

The CDR3, as DNA: TGCGCCAGCAGTAGGACATTGAACACTGAAGCTTTCTTT. This codes for CASSRTLNTEAFF. The chain employs TRBV10-1 and TRBJ1-1, with D perhaps matching TRBD1 (5 bases). This CDR3 is 13 amino acids long. Germline V gene sequence: CDR1 WNHNN, CDR2 SYGVQD (reference sequence). V lost 5 bases to trimming and J lost 0 bases, with 7 bases between them.

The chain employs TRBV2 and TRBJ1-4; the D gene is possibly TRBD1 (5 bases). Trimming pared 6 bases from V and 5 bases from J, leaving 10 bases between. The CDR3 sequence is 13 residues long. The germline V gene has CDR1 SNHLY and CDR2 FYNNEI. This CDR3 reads CASRVGVNEKLFF. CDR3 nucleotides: TGTGCCAGCAGGGTAGGGGTGAATGAAAAACTGTTTTTT.

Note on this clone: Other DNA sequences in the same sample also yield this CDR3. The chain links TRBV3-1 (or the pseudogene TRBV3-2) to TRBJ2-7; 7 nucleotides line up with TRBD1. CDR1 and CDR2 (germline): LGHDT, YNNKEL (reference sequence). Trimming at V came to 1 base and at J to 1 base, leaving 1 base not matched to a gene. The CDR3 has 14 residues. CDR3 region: CASSQGQGSYEQYF. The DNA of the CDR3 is TGTGCCAGCAGCCAAGGACAGGGATCCTACGAGCAGTACTTC.

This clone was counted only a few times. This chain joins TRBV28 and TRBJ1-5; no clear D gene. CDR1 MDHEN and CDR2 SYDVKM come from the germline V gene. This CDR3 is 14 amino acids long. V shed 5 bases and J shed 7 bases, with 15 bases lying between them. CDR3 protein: CASSPNDWRQPQHF. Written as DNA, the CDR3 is TGTGCCAGCAGTCCCAACGACTGGAGGCAGCCCCAGCATTTT.

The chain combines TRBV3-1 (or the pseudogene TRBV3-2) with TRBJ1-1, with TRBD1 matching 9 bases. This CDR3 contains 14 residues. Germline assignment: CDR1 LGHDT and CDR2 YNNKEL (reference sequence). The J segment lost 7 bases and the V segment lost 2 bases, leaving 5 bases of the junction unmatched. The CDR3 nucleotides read TGTGCCAGCAGCCAAATACGGACAGGGGTTGAAGCTTTCTTT. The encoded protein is CASSQIRTGVEAFF.

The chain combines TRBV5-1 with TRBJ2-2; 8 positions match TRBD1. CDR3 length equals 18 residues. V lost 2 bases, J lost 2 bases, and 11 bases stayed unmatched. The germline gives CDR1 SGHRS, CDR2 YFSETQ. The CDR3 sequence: CASSFRYPGGTNTGELFF. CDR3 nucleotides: TGCGCCAGCAGCTTCCGATATCCAGGGGGCACCAACACCGGGGAGCTGTTTTTT.

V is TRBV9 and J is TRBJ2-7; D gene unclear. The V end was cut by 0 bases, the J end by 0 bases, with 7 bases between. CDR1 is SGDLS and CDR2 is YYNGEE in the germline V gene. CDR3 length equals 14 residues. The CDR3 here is CASSVAVNSYEQYF. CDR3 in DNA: TGTGCCAGCAGCGTAGCGGTGAACTCCTACGAGCAGTACTTC.

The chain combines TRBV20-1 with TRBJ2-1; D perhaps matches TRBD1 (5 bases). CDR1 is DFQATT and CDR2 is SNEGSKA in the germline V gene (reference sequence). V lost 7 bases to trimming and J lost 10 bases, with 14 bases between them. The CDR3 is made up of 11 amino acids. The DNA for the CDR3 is TGCAGTGTCAACTTCCGACAGGAGCAGTTCTTC. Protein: CSVNFRQEQFF.

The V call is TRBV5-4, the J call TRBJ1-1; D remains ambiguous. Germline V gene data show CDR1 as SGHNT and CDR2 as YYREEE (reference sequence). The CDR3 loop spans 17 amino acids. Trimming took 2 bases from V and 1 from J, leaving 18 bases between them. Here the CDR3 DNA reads TGTGCCAGCAGCTTTAGGACGTGGAGGTCAGGGAACACTGAAGCTTTCTTT. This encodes CASSFRTWRSGNTEAFF. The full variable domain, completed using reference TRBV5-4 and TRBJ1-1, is ETGVTQSPTHLIKTRGQQVTLRCSSQSGHNTVSWYQQALGQGPQFIFQYYREEENGRGNFPPRFSGLQFPNYSSELNVNALELDDSALYLCASSFRTWRSGNTEAFFGQGTRLTVV.

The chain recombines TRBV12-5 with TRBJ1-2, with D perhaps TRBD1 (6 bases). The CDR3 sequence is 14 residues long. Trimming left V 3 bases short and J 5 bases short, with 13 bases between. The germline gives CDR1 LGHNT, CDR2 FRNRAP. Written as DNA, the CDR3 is TGTGCTAGTGGTTTACAGGGCGGAAGGTATGGCTACACCTTC. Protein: CASGLQGGRYGYTF.

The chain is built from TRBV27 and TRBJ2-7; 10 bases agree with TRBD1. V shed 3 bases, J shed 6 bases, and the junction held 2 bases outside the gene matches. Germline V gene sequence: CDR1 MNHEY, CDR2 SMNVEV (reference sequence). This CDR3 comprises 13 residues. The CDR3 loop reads CASSFGTGVEQYF. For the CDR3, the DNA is TGTGCCAGCAGTTTTGGGACAGGGGTCGAGCAGTACTTC.

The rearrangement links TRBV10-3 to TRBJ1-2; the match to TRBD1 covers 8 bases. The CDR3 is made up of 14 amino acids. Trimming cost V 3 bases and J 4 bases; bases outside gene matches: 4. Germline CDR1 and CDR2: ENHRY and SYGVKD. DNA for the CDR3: TGTGCCATCAGTGAAGAGACAGGGGTCTATGGCTACACCTTC. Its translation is CAISEETGVYGYTF.

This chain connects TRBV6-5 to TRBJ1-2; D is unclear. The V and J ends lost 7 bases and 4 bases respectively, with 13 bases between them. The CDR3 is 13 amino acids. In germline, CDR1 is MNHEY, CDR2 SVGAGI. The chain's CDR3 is CASKMDGLYGYTF. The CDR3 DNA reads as TGTGCCAGCAAGATGGACGGACTCTATGGCTACACCTTC.

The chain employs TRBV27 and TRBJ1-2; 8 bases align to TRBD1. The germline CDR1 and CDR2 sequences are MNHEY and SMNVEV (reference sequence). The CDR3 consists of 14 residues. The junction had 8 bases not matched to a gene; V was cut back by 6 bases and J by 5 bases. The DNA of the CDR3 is TGTGCCAGCAGGTCGACAGGGGCCAATTATGGCTACACCTTC. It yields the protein CASRSTGANYGYTF.

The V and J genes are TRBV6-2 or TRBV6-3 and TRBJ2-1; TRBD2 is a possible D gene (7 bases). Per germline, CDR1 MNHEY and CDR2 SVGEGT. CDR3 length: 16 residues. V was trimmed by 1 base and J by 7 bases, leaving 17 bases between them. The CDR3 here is CASSYWAGAQKNEQFF. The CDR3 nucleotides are TGTGCCAGCAGTTACTGGGCGGGGGCCCAGAAGAATGAGCAGTTCTTC.

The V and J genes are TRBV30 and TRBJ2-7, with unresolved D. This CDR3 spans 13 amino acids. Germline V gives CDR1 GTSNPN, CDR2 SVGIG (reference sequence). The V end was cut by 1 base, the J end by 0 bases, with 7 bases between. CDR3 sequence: CAWSGGTSYEQYF. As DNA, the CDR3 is TGTGCCTGGAGTGGAGGCACCTCCTACGAGCAGTACTTC.

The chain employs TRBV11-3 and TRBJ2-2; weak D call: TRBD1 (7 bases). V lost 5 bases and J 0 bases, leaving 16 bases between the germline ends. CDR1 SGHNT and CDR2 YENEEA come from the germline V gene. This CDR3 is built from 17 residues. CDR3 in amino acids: CASSHLGGGSNTGELFF. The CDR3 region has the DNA TGTGCCAGCAGCCACCTTGGAGGGGGCTCGAACACCGGGGAGCTGTTTTTT.

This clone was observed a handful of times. Here the CDR3 reads CASARPGGAYYGYTF. DNA for the CDR3: TGTGCCAGCGCCAGGCCAGGGGGCGCTTACTATGGCTACACCTTC. This rearrangement joins TRBV9 to TRBJ1-2; TRBD1 agrees at 8 bases. Germline V gives CDR1 SGDLS, CDR2 YYNGEE. J lost 3 bases, V lost 7 bases, and 11 bases had no gene match. The CDR3 sequence is 15 residues long.

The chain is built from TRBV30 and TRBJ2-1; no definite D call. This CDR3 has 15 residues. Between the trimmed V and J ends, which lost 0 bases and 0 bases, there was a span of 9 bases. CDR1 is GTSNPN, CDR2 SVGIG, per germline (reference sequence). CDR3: CAWSVPGPSYNEQFF. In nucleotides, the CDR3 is TGTGCCTGGAGTGTACCAGGTCCCTCCTACAATGAGCAGTTCTTC.

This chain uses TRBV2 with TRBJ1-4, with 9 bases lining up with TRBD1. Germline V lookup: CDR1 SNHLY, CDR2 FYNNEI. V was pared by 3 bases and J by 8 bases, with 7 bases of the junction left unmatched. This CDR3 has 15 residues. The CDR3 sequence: CASSERGTGWEKLFF. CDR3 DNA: TGTGCCAGCAGTGAGAGGGGGACAGGGTGGGAAAAACTGTTTTTT.

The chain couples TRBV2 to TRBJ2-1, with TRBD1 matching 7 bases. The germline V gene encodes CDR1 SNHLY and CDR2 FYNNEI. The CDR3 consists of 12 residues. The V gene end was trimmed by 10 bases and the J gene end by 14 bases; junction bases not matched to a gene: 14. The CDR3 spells CATHLRGTEEFF. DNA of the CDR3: TGTGCCACCCACCTACGAGGGACAGAGGAGTTCTTC.